The following is a TCR beta chain sequence with its context. Its specificity is unknown. CDR1 is MDHEN and CDR2 is SYDVKM in the germline V gene. The V end was cut by 8 bases, the J end by 0 bases, with 9 bases between. The CDR3 contains 13 residues. Unique molecular identifiers were built into the TCRbeta library. TCRdb re-derived calls from the PCR reads in MiXCR, one entry per CDR3 protein. The top ten clones hold around 0.8% of a sample with approximately 630,000 distinct CDR3 sequences, 13% of them seen once. This specimen comes from a study of T-cell reconstitution after alpha-beta-depleted transplantation in children. Overall study findings and caveats: Some patients owed their high day-60 TCRbeta diversity to surviving recipient T cells and thymic progenitors. At the one-year point after transplant, T-cell counts and TCRbeta diversity were found to come mostly from T cells that had been newly produced.

The sample was PBMCs, taken before TCRalphabeta/CD19-depleted stem cell transplant. The receptor was derived from a girl aged 2 to 10 with congenital amegakaryocytic thrombocytopenia, due to receive a stem cell transplant. The chain has TRBV28 and TRBJ2-3, with D possibly TRBD2 on 5 matching bases. CDR3 DNA: TGTGCCAGCTTGCGGGCGAGCACAGATACGCAGTATTTT. It codes for CASLRASTDTQYF.